The 27 T cell receptor beta chains below were found in one sample sequenced in a study of T cell responses to AZD1222 COVID-19 vaccine. Libraries were prepared by immunoSEQ multiplex PCR; TCRdb keeps only in-frame clonotypes and omits some of them. The sample lists about 130,000 clones, approximately 89% seen once, with under 11% in the top ten. The material was peripheral blood, obtained on day 0 of AZD1222 vaccination. The source of these receptors is an adult in good health.

J is TRBJ1-6 and V is TRBV27; 12 nucleotides line up with TRBD1. Germline-derived CDR1 and CDR2 are MNHEY and SMNVEV (reference sequence). The CDR3 extends over 15 amino acids. V gave up 6 bases and J gave up 9 bases; unmatched junction bases: 6. The CDR3 sequence is CASRPGTGGSSPLHF. CDR3 nucleotide sequence: TGTGCCAGCAGGCCCGGGACAGGGGGCTCTTCACCCCTCCACTTT.

The chain is built from TRBV27 and TRBJ1-2; no reliable D call. This CDR3 comprises 13 residues. Trimming took off 3 bases at V and 8 bases at J, with 13 bases between the two ends. Germline V gene lookup returns CDR1 MNHEY and CDR2 SMNVEV (reference sequence). The CDR3 DNA reads as TGTGCCAGCAGTTTTTCGTTGACTGCGGGCTACACCTTC. The encoded protein is CASSFSLTAGYTF.

The chain uses TRBV30 and TRBJ1-4; D is perhaps TRBD1 (5 bases). The CDR3 consists of 14 residues. CDR1 is GTSNPN, CDR2 SVGIG, per germline (reference sequence). V lost 1 base and J lost 0, with 6 bases in between. The CDR3 coding sequence is TGTGCCTGGAGTGCCAGGGCAACTAATGAAAAACTGTTTTTT. Protein: CAWSARATNEKLFF.

The V call is TRBV4-1, the J call TRBJ1-1; 8 nucleotides agree with TRBD1. The CDR3 sequence is 14 residues long. V dropped 3 bases and J dropped 6; count of bases not matched to a gene: 6. Germline CDR1 and CDR2: MGHRA and YSYEKL. The CDR3 loop is CASSHRGQGAEAFF. The DNA for the CDR3 is TGCGCCAGCAGCCACCGTGGACAGGGTGCTGAAGCTTTCTTT.

The chain couples TRBV11-2 to TRBJ2-4; D remains ambiguous. The CDR3 covers 13 residues. CDR1 and CDR2 from the germline V gene are SGHAT and FQNNGV. V lost 5 bases and J 11 bases, leaving 16 bases between the germline ends. The DNA for the CDR3 is TGTGCCAGCAGCCCTGGGGTCCCAGTAGTTCAGTACTTC. It specifies CASSPGVPVVQYF.

This clone was observed a single time. This sequence joins TRBV4-3 and TRBJ1-2; D is undetermined. The CDR3 runs 15 residues. Between the trimmed V and J ends, which lost 4 bases and 0 bases, there was a span of 12 bases. CDR1 and CDR2 from the germline V gene are LGHNA and YSLEER. CDR3 region: CASSPSGAANYGYTF. The DNA for the CDR3 is TGCGCCAGCAGCCCCTCGGGAGCAGCTAACTATGGCTACACCTTC.

The chain is built from TRBV19 and TRBJ2-7; maybe TRBD2 (6 bases). CDR3 size: 14 residues. Trimming stripped 3 bases from V and 2 bases from J, with 11 bases between. Germline V lookup: CDR1 LNHDA, CDR2 SQIVND (reference sequence). CDR3 DNA: TGTGCCAGTAGTATGCCGGGGACTCCCTACGAGCAGTACTTC. Translation gives CASSMPGTPYEQYF. The full variable domain, its missing parts supplied by reference TRBV19 and TRBJ2-7, is DGGITQSPKYLFRKEGQNVTLSCEQNLNHDAMYWYRQDPGQGLRLIYYSQIVNDFQKGDIAEGYSVSREKKESFPLTVTSAQKNPTAFYLCASSMPGTPYEQYFGPGTRLTVT.

The chain is built from TRBV7-2 and TRBJ2-7; 7 bases fit TRBD2. The ends lost 2 bases at V and 2 bases at J; junction bases unmatched: 15. Germline V gene data show CDR1 as SGHTA and CDR2 as FQGNSA. There are 18 residues in the CDR3. CDR3 sequence: CASSLRTAGLADTYEQYF. CDR3 in DNA: TGTGCCAGCAGCTTAAGGACCGCCGGGCTAGCGGACACCTACGAGCAGTACTTC. Supplemented by reference TRBV7-2 and TRBJ2-7, the full variable domain reads GAGVSQSPSNKVTEKGKDVELRCDPISGHTALYWYRQSLGQGLEFLIYFQGNSAPDKSGLPSDRFSAERTGGSVSTLTIQRTQQEDSAVYLCASSLRTAGLADTYEQYFGPGTRLTVT.

V usage is TRBV4-2 and J usage is TRBJ2-7, with 8 bases identical to TRBD1. The CDR3 length is 14 residues. Trimming took 0 bases from V and 6 from J; bases not matched to a gene: 4. The germline gives CDR1 LGHNA, CDR2 YNFKEQ. CDR3 protein: CASSQDRTGPEQYF. DNA of the CDR3: TGTGCCAGCAGCCAAGATCGGACAGGGCCCGAGCAGTACTTC.

CDR3 DNA: TGTGCCAGCAGCCGATCTGGGGTGCAGCCCCAGCATTTT. It translates to CASSRSGVQPQHF. The chain is built from TRBV7-9 and TRBJ1-5; D call uncertain. The CDR3 covers 13 residues. Germline CDR1 SEHNR, CDR2 FQNEAQ (reference sequence). V was pared by 5 bases and J by 7 bases, with 12 bases between.

The V gene is TRBV7-2, the J gene TRBJ1-6, with D unclear. Trimming shortened V by 4 bases and J by 7 bases, and 17 bases separated the two germline ends. Germline V CDR1 and CDR2: SGHTA, FQGNSA. There are 16 residues in the CDR3. CDR3 DNA sequence: TGTGCCAGCAGCTCAAAGGTCACAGATGGGAATTCACCCCTCCACTTT. It yields the protein CASSSKVTDGNSPLHF.

The CDR3 DNA reads as TGTGCCAGCTCACCACGACCGGCCCCAGGCACCGGGGAGCTGTTTTTT. Translated: CASSPRPAPGTGELFF. The chain combines TRBV18 with TRBJ2-2; D not resolved. V was pared by 1 base and J by 4 bases, with 13 bases between. The germline V gene encodes CDR1 KGHSH and CDR2 LQKENI. CDR3 length equals 16 residues. Based on the CDR3 plus reference TRBV18 and TRBJ2-2, the full variable domain is NAGVMQNPRHLVRRRGQEARLRCSPMKGHSHVYWYRQLPEEGLKFMVYLQKENIIDESGMPKERFSAEFPKEGPSILRIQQVVRGDSAAYFCASSPRPAPGTGELFFGEGSRLTVL.

This sequence joins TRBV11-3 and TRBJ1-2; D ambiguous. Per germline, CDR1 SGHNT and CDR2 YENEEA. The V end lost 5 bases, the J end lost 7 bases, and 8 bases lay between the germline ends. This CDR3 region has 11 residues. CDR3 residues: CASSQGSGYTF. The CDR3 DNA follows: TGTGCCAGCAGCCAAGGGAGTGGCTACACCTTC. The whole variable domain, filled in from reference TRBV11-3 and TRBJ1-2, reads EAGVVQSPRYKIIEKKQPVAFWCNPISGHNTLYWYLQNLGQGPELLIRYENEEAVDDSQLPKDRFSAERLKGVDSTLKIQPAELGDSAVYLCASSQGSGYTFGSGTRLTVV.

This chain connects TRBV5-1 to TRBJ1-1; D possibly corresponds to TRBD1 (5 bases). V was pared by 2 bases and J by 7 bases, with 15 bases between. Germline V gives CDR1 SGHRS, CDR2 YFSETQ. The CDR3 covers 14 residues. CDR3 nucleotides: TGCGCCAGCAGCTTAGTGTCAGGGAGGGGTGAAGCTTTCTTT. The encoded protein is CASSLVSGRGEAFF.

The genes are TRBV18 and TRBJ1-3, with 10 positions matching TRBD1. The V and J ends lost 3 bases and 4 bases, in that order; junction bases with no gene match: 6. The length of the CDR3 is 16 residues. The V gene's germline CDR1 is KGHSH and CDR2 LQKENI. The CDR3 sequence: CASSPTGQGSGNTIYF. In DNA, the CDR3 is TGTGCCAGCTCACCTACGGGACAGGGGTCAGGAAACACCATATATTTT.

The chain couples TRBV11-2 to TRBJ2-5; TRBD1 agrees at 7 bases. V gave up 5 bases and J gave up 1 base; unmatched junction bases: 7. The germline V gene encodes CDR1 SGHAT and CDR2 FQNNGV. CDR3 length: 15 amino acids. This CDR3 is CASSQTGIGQETQYF. For the CDR3, the DNA is TGTGCCAGCAGCCAGACAGGGATCGGCCAAGAGACCCAGTACTTC. The full variable domain, its missing parts supplied by reference TRBV11-2 and TRBJ2-5, is EAGVAQSPRYKIIEKRQSVAFWCNPISGHATLYWYQQILGQGPKLLIQFQNNGVVDDSQLPKDRFSAERLKGVDSTLKIQPAKLEDSAVYLCASSQTGIGQETQYFGPGTRLLVL.

This sequence joins TRBV5-4 and TRBJ1-2; no reliable D call. Germline loops: CDR1 SGHNT, CDR2 YYREEE (reference sequence). CDR3 length: 13 residues. Deletions cut 0 bases from V and 8 bases from J, with 11 bases between. The CDR3 protein is CASSLDSLRGYTF. The DNA for the CDR3 is TGTGCCAGCAGCTTGGACAGTCTAAGGGGCTACACCTTC. The full variable domain, in which reference TRBV5-4 and TRBJ1-2 provide the parts outside the CDR3, is ETGVTQSPTHLIKTRGQQVTLRCSSQSGHNTVSWYQQALGQGPQFIFQYYREEENGRGNFPPRFSGLQFPNYSSELNVNALELDDSALYLCASSLDSLRGYTFGSGTRLTVV.

The chain couples TRBV19 to TRBJ2-7; 8 bases fit TRBD2. CDR3 length equals 18 residues. V shed 4 bases, J shed 3 bases, and the junction held 17 bases outside the gene matches. Germline V gene sequence: CDR1 LNHDA, CDR2 SQIVND (reference sequence). The CDR3 DNA reads TGTGCCAGTAGTACGAACCCCCCGGGGGGGGACGGTGTCTACGAGCAGTACTTC. Its translation: CASSTNPPGGDGVYEQYF.

The V gene is TRBV28, the J gene TRBJ1-5, with 10 bases that match TRBD1. The CDR3 totals 15 residues. With 4 bases clipped from V and 10 bases from J, the junction kept 10 bases outside the gene matches. Germline CDR1 reads MDHEN; CDR2 reads SYDVKM. CDR3 loop: CASSWGTGDLIPQHF. CDR3 coding DNA: TGTGCCAGCAGTTGGGGGACAGGGGACCTAATACCCCAGCATTTT.

This clone was seen once. CDR3 nucleotide sequence: TGTGCCAGCAGCTTTGCCGTCACAGATACGCAGTATTTT. The encoded protein is CASSFAVTDTQYF. The chain carries TRBV7-6 and TRBJ2-3; D call uncertain. CDR3 length equals 13 residues. Germline values: CDR1 SGHVS, CDR2 FNYEAQ. The V gene lost 3 bases and the J gene lost 2 bases, with 6 bases spanning the gap.

The chain uses TRBV19 and TRBJ1-2; D uncertain. This CDR3 is built from 14 residues. Germline CDR1 is LNHDA and CDR2 is SQIVND (reference sequence). V was cut by 2 bases and J by 7 bases, with 14 bases left in between. CDR3 loop: CASSISWGGFGYTF. In DNA form, the CDR3 reads TGTGCCAGTAGTATATCGTGGGGAGGTTTTGGCTACACCTTC.

The chain combines TRBV24-1 with TRBJ1-2; D gene unclear. The V and J ends lost 6 bases and 8 bases respectively, with 15 bases between them. CDR3 length: 13 amino acids. Looked up from germline, CDR1 is KGHDR and CDR2 is SFDVKD. The CDR3 spells CATSPRHSGGYTF. Written as DNA, the CDR3 is TGTGCCACCAGTCCGCGCCACAGCGGAGGCTACACCTTC.

The CDR3 loop reads CAGQNTEAFF. CDR3 in DNA: TGTGCCGGACAGAACACTGAAGCTTTCTTT. The V gene is TRBV6-6, the J gene TRBJ1-1; D perhaps matches TRBD1 (5 bases). V shed 11 bases and J shed 1 base, with 5 bases lying between them. The CDR3 has 10 residues. The germline V gene encodes CDR1 MNHNY and CDR2 SVGAGI (reference sequence).

This clone was counted a few times. V usage is TRBV12-3 or TRBV12-4 and J usage is TRBJ1-1, with D possibly being TRBD1 (5 bases). CDR3 size: 13 residues. Trimming took 3 bases from V and 5 from J, leaving 10 bases between them. The CDR3 protein is CASSFQGPTEAFF. The CDR3 DNA reads as TGTGCCAGCAGTTTTCAGGGTCCGACTGAAGCTTTCTTT.

The rearrangement uses TRBV11-2 and TRBJ1-6; unclear D gene. This CDR3 spans 14 amino acids. The V end was cut by 1 base, the J end by 7 bases, with 8 bases between. Per germline, CDR1 SGHAT and CDR2 FQNNGV. The CDR3 DNA reads TGTGCCAGCAGCTTAGTACAGTTAAATTCACCCCTCCACTTT. The encoded protein is CASSLVQLNSPLHF. The full variable domain, completed using reference TRBV11-2 and TRBJ1-6, is EAGVAQSPRYKIIEKRQSVAFWCNPISGHATLYWYQQILGQGPKLLIQFQNNGVVDDSQLPKDRFSAERLKGVDSTLKIQPAKLEDSAVYLCASSLVQLNSPLHFGNGTRLTVT.

This chain connects TRBV5-4 to TRBJ1-2, with unresolved D. Germline V gene sequence: CDR1 SGHNT, CDR2 YYREEE (reference sequence). Trimming left V 4 bases short and J 2 bases short, with 12 bases between. The CDR3 has 14 amino acids. The CDR3, as DNA: TGTGCCAGCAGCGCCCCGCGTGGGAACTATGGCTACACCTTC. Protein: CASSAPRGNYGYTF. The full variable domain, completed using reference TRBV5-4 and TRBJ1-2, is ETGVTQSPTHLIKTRGQQVTLRCSSQSGHNTVSWYQQALGQGPQFIFQYYREEENGRGNFPPRFSGLQFPNYSSELNVNALELDDSALYLCASSAPRGNYGYTFGSGTRLTVV.

The chain carries TRBV9 and TRBJ2-5; D is ambiguous. CDR3 length: 15 amino acids. Germline V gene lookup returns CDR1 SGDLS and CDR2 YYNGEE. V lost 5 bases and J 2 bases, leaving 16 bases between the germline ends. The CDR3 bases are TGTGCCAGCAGGTATAGAGGCGGCCCGCAAGAGACCCAGTACTTC. This translates into CASRYRGGPQETQYF.